This T cell receptor beta chain was identified during a study of response to subunit inactivated influenza vaccine. This clonotype was observed a few times. The antigen remains undetermined. After removal of 5 bases from V and 1 base from J, the junction contained 3 bases not matched to a gene. This CDR3 is built from 16 residues. Per germline, CDR1 SGHTA and CDR2 FQGNSA. Points from the study as a whole: Only a handful of new T cells, the authors suggested, are recruited with each seasonal influenza vaccination.

TCRdb independently ran MiXCR on the RT-PCR reads; one entry per CDR3 protein. The table records around 750,000 distinct CDR3 sequences, 21% of them present only once. The sample here was PBMCs from blood, taken approximately 5 days after vaccination. The gene calls are TRBV7-2 and TRBJ2-5; TRBD2 agrees at 14 bases. This sequence originates from a man aged 50-59 years who received an inactivated influenza vaccine. CDR3: CASSVGTSGGQETQYF. In DNA form, the CDR3 reads TGTGCCAGCAGCGTCGGGACTAGCGGGGGCCAAGAGACCCAGTACTTC.